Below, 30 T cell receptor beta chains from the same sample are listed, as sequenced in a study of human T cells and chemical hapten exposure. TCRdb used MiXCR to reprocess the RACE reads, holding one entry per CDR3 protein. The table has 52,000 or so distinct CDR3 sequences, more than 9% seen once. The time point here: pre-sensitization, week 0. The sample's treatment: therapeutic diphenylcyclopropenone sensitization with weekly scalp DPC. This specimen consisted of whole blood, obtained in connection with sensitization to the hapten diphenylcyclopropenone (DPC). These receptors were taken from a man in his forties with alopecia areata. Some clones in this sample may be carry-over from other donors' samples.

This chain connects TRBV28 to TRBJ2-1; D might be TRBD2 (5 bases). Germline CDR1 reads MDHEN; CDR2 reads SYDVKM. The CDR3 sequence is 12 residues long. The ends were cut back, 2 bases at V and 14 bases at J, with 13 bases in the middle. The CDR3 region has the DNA TGTGCCAGCAGTTTACGGAGAGGGTCGGAGTTCTTC. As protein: CASSLRRGSEFF.

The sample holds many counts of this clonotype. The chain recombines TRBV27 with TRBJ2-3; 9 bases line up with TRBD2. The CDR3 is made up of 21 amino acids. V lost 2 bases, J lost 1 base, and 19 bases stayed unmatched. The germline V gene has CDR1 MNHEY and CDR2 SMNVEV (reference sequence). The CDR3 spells CASSLPHLAGVSPRGTDTQYF. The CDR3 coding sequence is TGTGCCAGCAGTTTACCGCACTTAGCGGGAGTATCCCCTAGGGGCACAGATACGCAGTATTTT.

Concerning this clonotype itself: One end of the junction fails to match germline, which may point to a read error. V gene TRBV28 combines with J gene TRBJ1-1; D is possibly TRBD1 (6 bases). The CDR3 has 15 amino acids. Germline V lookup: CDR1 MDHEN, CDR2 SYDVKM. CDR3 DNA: TGTGCCAGCAGCTTATCGGGGGCCTGGGACACTGAAGCTTTCTTT. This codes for CASSLSGAWDTEAFF.

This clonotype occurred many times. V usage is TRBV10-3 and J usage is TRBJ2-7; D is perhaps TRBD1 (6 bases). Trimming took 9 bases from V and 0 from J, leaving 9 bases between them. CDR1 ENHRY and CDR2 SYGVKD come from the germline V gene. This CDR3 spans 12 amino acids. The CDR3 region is CAIGQSSYEQYF. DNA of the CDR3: TGTGCCATTGGACAGTCCTCCTACGAGCAGTACTTC.

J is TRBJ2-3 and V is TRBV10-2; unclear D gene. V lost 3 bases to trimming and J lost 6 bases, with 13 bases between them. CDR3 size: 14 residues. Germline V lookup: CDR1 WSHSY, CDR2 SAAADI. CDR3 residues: CASSDRLFADTQYF. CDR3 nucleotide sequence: TGCGCCAGCAGTGACAGACTGTTCGCCGATACGCAGTATTTT.

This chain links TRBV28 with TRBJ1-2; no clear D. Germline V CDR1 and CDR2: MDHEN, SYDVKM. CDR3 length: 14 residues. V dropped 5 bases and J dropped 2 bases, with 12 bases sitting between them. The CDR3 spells CASSATDNNYGYTF. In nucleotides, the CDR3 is TGTGCCAGCAGTGCAACCGACAACAACTATGGCTACACCTTC.

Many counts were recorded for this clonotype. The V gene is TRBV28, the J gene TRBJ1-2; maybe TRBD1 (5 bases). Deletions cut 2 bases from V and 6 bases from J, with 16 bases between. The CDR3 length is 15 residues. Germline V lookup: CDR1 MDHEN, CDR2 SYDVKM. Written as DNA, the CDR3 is TGTGCCAGCAGTTTACCCCGTCGGCAGGGCGATGGCTACACCTTC. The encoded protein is CASSLPRRQGDGYTF.

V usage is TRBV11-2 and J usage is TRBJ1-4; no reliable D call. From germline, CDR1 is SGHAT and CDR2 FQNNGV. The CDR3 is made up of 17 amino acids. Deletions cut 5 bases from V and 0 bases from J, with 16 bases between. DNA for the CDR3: TGTGCCAGCAGCCCACCCGCGCTAACAGCAACTAATGAAAAACTGTTTTTT. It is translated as CASSPPALTATNEKLFF. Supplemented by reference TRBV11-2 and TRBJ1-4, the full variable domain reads EAGVAQSPRYKIIEKRQSVAFWCNPISGHATLYWYQQILGQGPKLLIQFQNNGVVDDSQLPKDRFSAERLKGVDSTLKIQPAKLEDSAVYLCASSPPALTATNEKLFFGSGTQLSVL.

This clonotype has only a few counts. The CDR3 sequence is CASIRQGRLDYGYTF. The CDR3 DNA reads TGTGCCAGCATTCGACAGGGACGCCTCGACTATGGCTACACCTTC. The chain has TRBV12-3 or TRBV12-4 and TRBJ1-2; 7 bases fit TRBD1. The CDR3 is 15 amino acids. With V trimmed by 7 bases and J by 3 bases, 11 bases remained unmatched.

CDR3 sequence reads: CSAISGIGTKNIQYF. The DNA of the CDR3 is TGCAGTGCTATAAGCGGGATCGGGACCAAAAACATTCAGTACTTC. V and J are TRBV20-1 and TRBJ2-4; TRBD2 matches at 7 bases. CDR1 and CDR2 (germline): DFQATT, SNEGSKA (reference sequence). This CDR3 contains 15 residues. Losses at the gene ends were 4 bases for V and 2 bases for J; bases not matched to a gene: 8.

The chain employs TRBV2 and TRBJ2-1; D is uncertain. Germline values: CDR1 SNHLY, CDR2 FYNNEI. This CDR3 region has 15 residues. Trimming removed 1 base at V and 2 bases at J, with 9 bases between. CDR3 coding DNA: TGTGCCAGCAGTGAAGAGGGTAGGACCTACAATGAGCAGTTCTTC. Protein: CASSEEGRTYNEQFF.

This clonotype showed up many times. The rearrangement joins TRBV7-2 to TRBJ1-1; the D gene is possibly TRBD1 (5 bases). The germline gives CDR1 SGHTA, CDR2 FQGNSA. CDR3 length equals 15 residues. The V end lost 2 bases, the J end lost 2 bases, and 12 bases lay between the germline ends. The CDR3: CASSLSGHPNTEAFF. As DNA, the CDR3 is TGTGCCAGCAGCTTATCCGGACACCCAAACACTGAAGCTTTCTTT.

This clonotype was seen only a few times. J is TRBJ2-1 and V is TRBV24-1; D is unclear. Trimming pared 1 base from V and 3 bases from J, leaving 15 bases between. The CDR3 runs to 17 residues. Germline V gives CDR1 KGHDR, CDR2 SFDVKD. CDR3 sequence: CATSDFRRRPDYNEQFF. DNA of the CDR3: TGTGCCACCAGTGATTTTCGGCGCCGACCCGACTACAATGAGCAGTTCTTC.

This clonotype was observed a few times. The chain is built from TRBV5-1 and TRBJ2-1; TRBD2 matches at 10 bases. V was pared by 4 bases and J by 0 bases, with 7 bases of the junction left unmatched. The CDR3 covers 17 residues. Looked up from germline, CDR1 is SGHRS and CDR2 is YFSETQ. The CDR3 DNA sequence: TGCGCCAGCAGCGAACCGGGACTAGCGTTCTCCTACAATGAGCAGTTCTTC. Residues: CASSEPGLAFSYNEQFF.

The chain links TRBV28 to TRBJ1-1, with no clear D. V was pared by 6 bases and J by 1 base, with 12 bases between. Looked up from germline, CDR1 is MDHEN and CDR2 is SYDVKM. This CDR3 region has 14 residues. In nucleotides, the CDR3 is TGTGCCAGCAGATCTGGCCTCCGGAACACTGAAGCTTTCTTT. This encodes CASRSGLRNTEAFF.

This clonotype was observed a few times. CDR3 in amino acids: CASRGTSGNTGELFF. The CDR3 DNA reads TGTGCCAGCAGGGGGACTAGCGGGAACACCGGGGAGCTGTTTTTT. The chain has TRBV6-2 or TRBV6-3 and TRBJ2-2; TRBD2 matches at 11 bases. There are 15 residues in the CDR3. The J segment lost 1 base and the V segment lost 6 bases, leaving 1 base of the junction unmatched. Germline V CDR1 and CDR2: MNHEY, SVGEGT.

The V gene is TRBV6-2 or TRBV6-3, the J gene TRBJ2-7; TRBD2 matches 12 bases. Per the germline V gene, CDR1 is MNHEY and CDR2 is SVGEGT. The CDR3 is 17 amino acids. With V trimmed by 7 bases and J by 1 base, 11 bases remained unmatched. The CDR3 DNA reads TGTGCCAGCACCCAGCCTGGACTAGCGGGAAGATCCTACGAGCAGTACTTC. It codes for CASTQPGLAGRSYEQYF.

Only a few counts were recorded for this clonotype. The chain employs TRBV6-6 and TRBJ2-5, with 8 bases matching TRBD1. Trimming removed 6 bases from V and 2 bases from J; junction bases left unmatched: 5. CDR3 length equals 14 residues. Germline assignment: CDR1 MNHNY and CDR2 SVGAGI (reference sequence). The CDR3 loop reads CASRQGAGQETQYF. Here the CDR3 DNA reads TGTGCCAGCAGGCAGGGGGCAGGGCAAGAGACCCAGTACTTC.

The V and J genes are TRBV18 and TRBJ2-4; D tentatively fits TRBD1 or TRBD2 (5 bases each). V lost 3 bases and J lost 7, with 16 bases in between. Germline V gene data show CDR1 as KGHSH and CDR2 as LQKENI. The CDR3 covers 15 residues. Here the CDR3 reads CASSPNLRGLNIQYF. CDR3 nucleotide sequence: TGTGCCAGCTCACCCAACCTGAGGGGTTTGAACATTCAGTACTTC.

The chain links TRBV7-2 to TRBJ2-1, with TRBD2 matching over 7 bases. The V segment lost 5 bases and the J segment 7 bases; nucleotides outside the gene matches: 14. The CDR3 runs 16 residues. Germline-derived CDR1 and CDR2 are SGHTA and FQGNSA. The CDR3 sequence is CASSPGLRESRNEQFF. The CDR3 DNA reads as TGTGCCAGCAGCCCCGGTTTGCGGGAGTCTAGAAATGAGCAGTTCTTC.

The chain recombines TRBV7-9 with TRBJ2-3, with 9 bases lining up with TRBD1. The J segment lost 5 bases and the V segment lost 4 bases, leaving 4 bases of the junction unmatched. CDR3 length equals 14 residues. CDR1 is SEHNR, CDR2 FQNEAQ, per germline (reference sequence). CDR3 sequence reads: CASSYTTGGDTQYF. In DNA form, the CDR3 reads TGTGCCAGCAGCTACACGACAGGGGGAGATACGCAGTATTTT.

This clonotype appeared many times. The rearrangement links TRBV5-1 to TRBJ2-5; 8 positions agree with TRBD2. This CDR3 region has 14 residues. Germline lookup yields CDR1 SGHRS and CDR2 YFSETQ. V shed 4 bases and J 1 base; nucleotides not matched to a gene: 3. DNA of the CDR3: TGCGCCAGCAGCGTGACTAGCGCCCAAGAGACCCAGTACTTC. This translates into CASSVTSAQETQYF.

DNA for the CDR3: TGTGCCAGCAGCTACGGCAGGCAGTTCTTC. It is translated as CASSYGRQFF. V gene TRBV28 combines with J gene TRBJ2-1; unclear D gene. Germline V gene data show CDR1 as MDHEN and CDR2 as SYDVKM. The CDR3 loop spans 10 amino acids. The V gene lost 6 bases and the J gene lost 12 bases, with 9 bases spanning the gap.

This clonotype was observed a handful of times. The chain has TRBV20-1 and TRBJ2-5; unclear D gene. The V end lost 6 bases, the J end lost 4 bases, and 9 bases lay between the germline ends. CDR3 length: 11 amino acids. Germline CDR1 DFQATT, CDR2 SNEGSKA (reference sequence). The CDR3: CSAEYGETQYF. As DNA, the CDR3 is TGCAGTGCCGAGTACGGAGAGACCCAGTACTTC.

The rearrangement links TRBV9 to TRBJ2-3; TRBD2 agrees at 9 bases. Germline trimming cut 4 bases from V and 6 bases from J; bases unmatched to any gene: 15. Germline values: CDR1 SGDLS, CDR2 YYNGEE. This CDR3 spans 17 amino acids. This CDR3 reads CASSPSKAAGGWDTQYF. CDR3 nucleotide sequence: TGTGCCAGCAGCCCAAGTAAGGCGGCGGGAGGGTGGGATACGCAGTATTTT.

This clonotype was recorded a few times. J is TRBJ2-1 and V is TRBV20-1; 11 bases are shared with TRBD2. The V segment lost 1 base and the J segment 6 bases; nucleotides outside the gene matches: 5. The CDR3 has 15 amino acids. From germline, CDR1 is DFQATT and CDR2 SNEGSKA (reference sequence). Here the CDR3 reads CSARAIAGGFNEQFF. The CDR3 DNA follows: TGCAGTGCTAGAGCTATAGCGGGAGGGTTCAATGAGCAGTTCTTC.

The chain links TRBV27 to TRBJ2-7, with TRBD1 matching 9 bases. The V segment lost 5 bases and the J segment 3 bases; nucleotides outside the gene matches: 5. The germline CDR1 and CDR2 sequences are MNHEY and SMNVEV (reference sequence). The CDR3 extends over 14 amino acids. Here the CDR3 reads CASSIGQGLYEQYF. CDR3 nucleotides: TGTGCCAGCAGTATCGGACAGGGGCTCTACGAGCAGTACTTC.

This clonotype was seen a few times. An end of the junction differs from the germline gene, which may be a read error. This CDR3 is CASSLVLMREVTDMQYF. CDR3 DNA sequence: TGTGCCAGCAGCTTAGTTCTAATGCGGGAGGTGACAGATATGCAGTATTTT. This sequence joins TRBV7-9 and TRBJ2-3; 8 nucleotides line up with TRBD2. The CDR3 runs 17 residues. Germline CDR1 is SEHNR and CDR2 is FQNEAQ (reference sequence). The full variable domain, in which reference TRBV7-9 and TRBJ2-3 provide the parts outside the CDR3, is DTGVSQNPRHKITKRGQNVTFRCDPISEHNRLYWYRQTLGQGPEFLTYFQNEAQLEKSRLLSDRFSAERPKGSFSTLEIQRTEQGDSAMYLCASSLVLMREVTDMQYFGPGTRLTVL.

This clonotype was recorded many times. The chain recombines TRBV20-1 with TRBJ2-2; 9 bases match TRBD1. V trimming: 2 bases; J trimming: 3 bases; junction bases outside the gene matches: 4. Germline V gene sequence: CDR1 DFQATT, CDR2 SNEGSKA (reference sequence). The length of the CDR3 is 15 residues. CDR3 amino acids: CSARTRTGDTGELFF. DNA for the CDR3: TGCAGTGCTAGAACCCGGACAGGGGACACCGGGGAGCTGTTTTTT.

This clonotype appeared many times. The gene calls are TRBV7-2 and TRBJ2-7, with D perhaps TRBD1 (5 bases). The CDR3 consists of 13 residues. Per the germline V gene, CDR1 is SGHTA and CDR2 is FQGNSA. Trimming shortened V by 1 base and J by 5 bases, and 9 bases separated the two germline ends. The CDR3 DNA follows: TGTGCCAGCAGCTTAGTGGCAGGGAACGAGCAGTACTTC. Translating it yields CASSLVAGNEQYF.